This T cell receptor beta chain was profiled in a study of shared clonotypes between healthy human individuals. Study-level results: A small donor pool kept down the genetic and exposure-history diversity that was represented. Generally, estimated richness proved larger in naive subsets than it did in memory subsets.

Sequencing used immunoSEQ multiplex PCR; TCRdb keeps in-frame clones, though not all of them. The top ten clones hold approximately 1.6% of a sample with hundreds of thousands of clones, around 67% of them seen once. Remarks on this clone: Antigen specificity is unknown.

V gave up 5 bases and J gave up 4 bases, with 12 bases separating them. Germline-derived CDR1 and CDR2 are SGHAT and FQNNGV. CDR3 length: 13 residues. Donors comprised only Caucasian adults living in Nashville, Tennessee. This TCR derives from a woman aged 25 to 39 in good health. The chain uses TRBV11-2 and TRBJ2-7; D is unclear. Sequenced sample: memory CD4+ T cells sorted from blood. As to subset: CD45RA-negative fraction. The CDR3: CASSTRRAYEQYF. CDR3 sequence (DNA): TGTGCCAGCAGCACGCGTCGGGCTTACGAGCAGTACTTC.